These 14 T cell receptor beta chains share one sample of origin, sequenced in a study of blood T cells in healthy people across ages. Primed by a sample-barcoded 5' primer and a J-beta primer mix, a second PCR proceeded for 7 to 11 cycles. A single record per CDR3 protein comes from TCRdb applying MiXCR to the 5' RACE reads. The sample has hundreds of thousands of distinct CDR3 sequences, roughly 41% seen once. Sequenced input: blood. All receptors derive from a man older than 75 in good health.

This clonotype was picked up a small number of times. V and J are TRBV11-3 and TRBJ2-1; the D is unclear. CDR3 size: 15 residues. Trimming removed 0 bases at V and 5 bases at J, with 11 bases between. From germline, CDR1 is SGHNT and CDR2 YENEEA. This CDR3 is CASSLDPATHNEQFF. The CDR3 coding sequence is TGTGCCAGCAGCTTAGACCCTGCTACTCACAATGAGCAGTTCTTC.

In its sample, this clonotype was seen a few times. The chain links TRBV7-2 to TRBJ2-3, with 8 bases identical to TRBD2. There are 16 residues in the CDR3. Trimming at V came to 1 base and at J to 12 bases, leaving 15 bases not matched to a gene. CDR1 and CDR2 from the germline V gene are SGHTA and FQGNSA. The DNA of the CDR3 is TGTGCCAGCAGCTTAGGTAGCGGGGCCGGACCGTCTCCCCAGTATTTT. Its translation: CASSLGSGAGPSPQYF.

The chain has TRBV6-6 and TRBJ2-1, with TRBD2 matching 12 bases. The germline V gene encodes CDR1 MNHNY and CDR2 SVGAGI (reference sequence). The CDR3 has 16 residues. Trimming removed 4 bases from V and 13 bases from J; junction bases left unmatched: 14. CDR3 DNA sequence: TGTGCCAGCAGTTGGGAGGGCCCTCTGACTAGCGGGAGCCAGTTCTTC. This gives the protein CASSWEGPLTSGSQFF.

The chain is built from TRBV7-9 and TRBJ2-1; D may be TRBD1 (6 bases). CDR3 size: 15 residues. Trimming left V 3 bases short and J 6 bases short, with 15 bases between. Germline V CDR1 and CDR2: SEHNR, FQNEAQ (reference sequence). The CDR3 DNA reads as TGTGCCAGCAGCTTTAGGGGGAATCCCCCCAATGAGCAGTTCTTC. Translated: CASSFRGNPPNEQFF.

The genes are TRBV2 and TRBJ2-2, with 11 bases fitting TRBD2. J was trimmed by 6 bases and V by 6 bases; bases with no gene match: 6. The length of the CDR3 is 15 residues. Per germline, CDR1 SNHLY and CDR2 FYNNEI. CDR3 nucleotide sequence: TGTGCCAGCAGCAAACTAGCGGGAGATTCCGGGGAGCTGTTTTTT. Its protein product is CASSKLAGDSGELFF.

Many counts were recorded for this clonotype. V gene TRBV5-1 combines with J gene TRBJ1-6; no clear D gene. CDR3 length: 13 residues. The germline CDR1 and CDR2 sequences are SGHRS and YFSETQ. With 4 bases removed from V and 10 bases from J, the gap between germline ends came to 12 bases. The CDR3 DNA reads as TGCGCCAGCAGCCTCCTTCGAGGGTCACCCCTCCACTTT. Translating gives CASSLLRGSPLHF.

This clonotype came up a few times. This chain joins TRBV4-2 and TRBJ2-2; D is possibly TRBD1 (6 bases). Germline CDR1 is LGHNA and CDR2 is YNFKEQ. The CDR3 contains 17 residues. V gave up 0 bases and J gave up 7 bases, with 18 bases separating them. CDR3 coding DNA: TGTGCCAGCAGCCAAGATCCGCCAGGGGTTGCAAGCGGGGAGCTGTTTTTT. Its translation: CASSQDPPGVASGELFF.

The gene calls are TRBV4-3 and TRBJ1-1; TRBD1 is a possible D gene (5 bases). The CDR3 is made up of 16 amino acids. Germline V gene lookup returns CDR1 LGHNA and CDR2 YSLEER. The V end lost 0 bases, the J end lost 2 bases, and 13 bases lay between the germline ends. CDR3 in amino acids: CASSQDPRGANTEAFF. DNA of the CDR3: TGCGCCAGCAGCCAAGATCCGAGAGGGGCAAACACTGAAGCTTTCTTT.

This clonotype was counted only a few times. The rearrangement joins TRBV20-1 to TRBJ1-5; 8 nucleotides align to TRBD1. With V trimmed by 0 bases and J by 7 bases, 8 bases remained unmatched. CDR3 length: 15 residues. Looked up from germline, CDR1 is DFQATT and CDR2 is SNEGSKA (reference sequence). CDR3 DNA: TGCAGTGCTAGAGATCACAGGGGGGAGAGGCAGCCCCAGCATTTT. Its protein is CSARDHRGERQPQHF.

This clonotype was counted between two and nine times. J is TRBJ2-3 and V is TRBV20-1, with 13 positions matching TRBD2. The CDR3 has 18 amino acids. Germline V gene lookup returns CDR1 DFQATT and CDR2 SNEGSKA (reference sequence). V trimming: 3 bases; J trimming: 4 bases; junction bases outside the gene matches: 13. The CDR3 coding sequence is TGCAGTGCTAGGAAAACTAGCGGGGGGGCCGGAGGAGCAGATACGCAGTATTTT. It encodes CSARKTSGGAGGADTQYF.

This clonotype has just a few counts. The gene calls are TRBV28 and TRBJ2-7, with TRBD1 identical over 7 bases. V was clipped by 8 bases and J by 3 bases; unmatched bases: 10. Per germline, CDR1 MDHEN and CDR2 SYDVKM. The CDR3 extends over 14 amino acids. The CDR3 nucleotides are TGTGCCAGCCGACAGGGTCCTCACTACTACGAGCAGTACTTC. Protein sequence: CASRQGPHYYEQYF.

Here the CDR3 reads CSAAQGANTEAFF. DNA for the CDR3: TGCAGCGCAGCCCAGGGTGCGAACACTGAAGCTTTCTTT. The chain is built from TRBV29-1 and TRBJ1-1, with D tentatively TRBD1 (5 bases). This CDR3 has 13 residues. CDR1 is SQVTM, CDR2 ANQGSEA, per germline. V gave up 7 bases and J gave up 1 base, with 13 bases separating them. The variable domain in full, with the rest retrieved from reference TRBV29-1 and TRBJ1-1, is SAVISQKPSRDICQRGTSLTIQCQVDSQVTMMFWYRQQPGQSLTLIATANQGSEATYESGFVIDKFPISRPNLTFSTLTVSNMSPEDSSIYLCSAAQGANTEAFFGQGTRLTVV.

V is TRBV7-9 and J is TRBJ2-1; 11 bases line up with TRBD2. Germline loops: CDR1 SEHNR, CDR2 FQNEAQ (reference sequence). CDR3 size: 16 residues. V gave up 2 bases and J gave up 8 bases; unmatched junction bases: 8. The CDR3 sequence: CASSLLAGGPLDEQFF. CDR3 DNA: TGTGCCAGCAGCTTATTAGCGGGAGGGCCTTTAGATGAGCAGTTCTTC.

The chain is built from TRBV5-1 and TRBJ2-7; D is unresolved. V was cut by 4 bases and J by 2 bases, with 13 bases left in between. The CDR3 has 14 residues. Germline V gene sequence: CDR1 SGHRS, CDR2 YFSETQ. Here the CDR3 DNA reads TGCGCCAGCAGCCAAACGACCGCGACCTACGAGCAGTACTTC. This gives the protein CASSQTTATYEQYF.